This record covers a single TCR beta chain. Its antigen remains unidentified. PBMCs, at least 7 million per sample, were isolated. The data derive from a study of blood T cells in healthy people across ages. General study findings and limits: Getting older went along with TCR beta diversity per million T cells dropping roughly linearly.

The second PCR ran roughly 6 to 11 cycles with a sample-barcoded 5' primer and J-beta primers. MiXCR, applied by TCRdb to the 5' RACE reads, yields one record per CDR3 protein. The sample yields over 1,200,000 distinct CDR3 sequences, 59% seen once. There are 14 residues in the CDR3. V lost 3 bases to trimming and J lost 1 base, with 9 bases between them. The germline V gene has CDR1 SQVTM and CDR2 ANQGSEA. This chain connects TRBV29-1 to TRBJ2-2; tentatively, D is TRBD1 (6 bases). The sequenced sample consisted of blood. The TCR comes from a man between 18 and 29 years old in good health. The chain's CDR3 is CSVDPGVNTGELFF. The DNA for the CDR3 is TGCAGCGTTGATCCAGGGGTGAACACCGGGGAGCTGTTTTTT.